This TCR beta chain was found in a study of monozygotic twins with inflammatory bowel disease. The quantity of total RNA per TCR library was roughly 3,700 ng. Template-switch reactions added UMIs with a 6-nucleotide sample barcode. After re-calling the 5' RACE reads, TCRdb lists one entry per CDR3 protein, DNA absent. The sample includes 300,000 to 350,000 distinct CDR3 sequences. With no T cell sorting beforehand, total RNA was isolated from whole blood. CDR1 and CDR2 from the germline V gene are DFQATT and SNEGSKA (reference sequence). The CDR3 has 15 residues. What was sequenced was blood. The TCR was taken from a human donor with ulcerative colitis or Crohn's disease, or a healthy co-twin of an affected twin (not recorded which). V gene TRBV20-1 combines with J gene TRBJ2-1. The CDR3 spells CSARDRVLPTNEQFF.